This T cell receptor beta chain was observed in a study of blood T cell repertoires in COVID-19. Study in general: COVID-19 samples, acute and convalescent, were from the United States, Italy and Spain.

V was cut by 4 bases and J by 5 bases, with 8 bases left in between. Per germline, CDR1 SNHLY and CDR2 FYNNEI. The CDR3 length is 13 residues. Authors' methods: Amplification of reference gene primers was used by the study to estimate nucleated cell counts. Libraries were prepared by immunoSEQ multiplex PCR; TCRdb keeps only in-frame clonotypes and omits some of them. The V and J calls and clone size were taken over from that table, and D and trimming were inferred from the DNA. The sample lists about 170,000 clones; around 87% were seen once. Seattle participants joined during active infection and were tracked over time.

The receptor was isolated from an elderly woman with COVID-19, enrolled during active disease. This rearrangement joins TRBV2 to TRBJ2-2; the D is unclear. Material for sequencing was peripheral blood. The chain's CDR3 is CASSGAETGELFF. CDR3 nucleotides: TGTGCCAGCAGTGGAGCCGAGACCGGGGAGCTGTTTTTT. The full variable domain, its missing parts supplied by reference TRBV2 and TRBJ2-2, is EPEVTQTPSHQVTQMGQEVILRCVPISNHLYFYWYRQILGQKVEFLVSFYNNEISEKSEIFDDQFSVERPDGSNFTLKIRSTKLEDSAMYFCASSGAETGELFFGEGSRLTVL.